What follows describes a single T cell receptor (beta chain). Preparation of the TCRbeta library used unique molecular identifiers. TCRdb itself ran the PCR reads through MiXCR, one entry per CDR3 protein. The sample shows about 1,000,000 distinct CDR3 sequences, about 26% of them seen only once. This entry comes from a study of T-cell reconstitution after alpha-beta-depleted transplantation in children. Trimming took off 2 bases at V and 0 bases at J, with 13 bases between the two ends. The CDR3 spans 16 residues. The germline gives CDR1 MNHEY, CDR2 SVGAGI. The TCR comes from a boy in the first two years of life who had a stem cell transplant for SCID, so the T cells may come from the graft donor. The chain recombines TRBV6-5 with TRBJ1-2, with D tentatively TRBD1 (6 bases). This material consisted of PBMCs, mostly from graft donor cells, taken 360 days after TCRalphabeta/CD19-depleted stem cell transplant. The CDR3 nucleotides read TGTGCCAGCAGTTACCCAAGGGGGAGAGCTAACTATGGCTACACCTTC. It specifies CASSYPRGRANYGYTF.